This T cell receptor beta chain was identified in a study of blood T cell repertoires in COVID-19. Study-level information: Collection of acute and convalescent COVID-19 samples took place in the United States, Italy and Spain. T cells, B-cell-depleted T cells, or PBMCs supplied cDNA or gDNA.

This clone was seen a handful of times. CDR3 size: 14 residues. The V gene lost 6 bases and the J gene lost 5 bases, with 14 bases spanning the gap. CDR1 is MNHEY, CDR2 SVGAGI, per germline. In the study's own analysis: Cell counts per sample came from amplifying reference gene primers. Generated by immunoSEQ multiplex PCR, the TCRdb table keeps only in-frame clones and is missing some. Clone size and the V and J calls come from that table; the DNA yielded D and trimming. The sample carries around 270,000 clones, roughly 84% recorded once. Sequenced material: peripheral blood. V gene TRBV6-5 combines with J gene TRBJ2-1; D may be TRBD2 (5 bases). The source is a woman aged 40 to 50 who had recovered from COVID-19. The DNA of the CDR3 is TGTGCCAGCAGGCTATCTTACGGGAACAATGAGCAGTTCTTC. The encoded protein is CASRLSYGNNEQFF.